The T cell receptor beta chain under discussion was sequenced for a study of vaccination effects on CD4 cells after COVID-19. At the level of the study: Either the BNT162b2 or mRNA-1273 vaccine was given to participants in two doses.

As to this clone: The antigen is not known.

The data were produced by immunoSEQ multiplex PCR, yet TCRdb's version contains in-frame clones alone and is incomplete. The profile shows tens of thousands of clones, about 70% of them singletons. V gave up 0 bases and J gave up 5 bases; unmatched junction bases: 17. The germline V gene encodes CDR1 SGDLS and CDR2 YYNGEE. The CDR3 totals 18 residues. Researchers isolated CD4+ T cells once ten to eleven days of culture had elapsed. The person was diagnosed with PCR-confirmed SARS-CoV-2 infection between March and December 2020. Fresh IL-2-containing medium replaced half the medium on days 3 and 7. This receptor was identified in a human donor who had a prior SARS-CoV-2 infection. Sequencing was performed on CD4+ T cells from PBMCs cultured without peptide, taken before COVID-19 vaccination. The chain links TRBV9 to TRBJ2-7; 7 bases are a match to TRBD2. The CDR3 sequence: CASSVGVGEGWGPNEQYF. The CDR3 bases are TGTGCCAGCAGCGTAGGGGTCGGGGAGGGTTGGGGACCGAACGAGCAGTACTTC.